This T cell receptor beta chain was sequenced for a study of T cell responses to AZD1222 COVID-19 vaccine. Points from the study as a whole: Repertoires were obtained solely post-peak T cell response. Vaccine-associated CD4 TCRs ranged over spike, dominating at 160-218 and 743-854.

Regarding this clone: The antigen is undetermined.

There are 15 residues in the CDR3. V lost 4 bases and J 2 bases, leaving 15 bases between the germline ends. Germline V CDR1 and CDR2: LGHNA, YSLEER. Libraries were prepared by immunoSEQ multiplex PCR; TCRdb keeps only in-frame clonotypes and omits some of them. Among tens of thousands of clones listed, approximately 90% were seen once. The source was peripheral blood, collected 28 days after the second AZD1222 dose. The J gene is TRBJ2-7, the V gene TRBV4-3; D is unresolved. The TCR originated in an adult who received the AZD1222 COVID-19 vaccine. This CDR3 reads CASSPSGQRPYEQYF. The CDR3, as DNA: TGCGCCAGCAGCCCCTCCGGTCAAAGGCCCTACGAGCAGTACTTC.